This T cell receptor beta chain was recorded in a study of beta chain features in type 1 diabetes. Study results and limitations: Researchers report that Type 1 diabetes patients had moderately but significantly shorter TCRB CDR3s across all four CD4+ subsets.

The sequenced template was cDNA made from the entire isolated RNA. About 3.57 million reads were obtained on average from naive, central memory and regulatory T cell samples. Generated by immunoSEQ multiplex PCR, the TCRdb table keeps only in-frame clones and is missing some. Of a few hundred thousand clones listed, roughly 12% are singletons. Germline CDR1 reads MDHEN; CDR2 reads SYDVKM. The V gene lost 6 bases and the J gene lost 1 base, with 16 bases spanning the gap. The CDR3 runs 15 residues. Comment on this clone: The antigen is unknown.

The gene calls are TRBV28 and TRBJ2-7; D is perhaps TRBD1 (6 bases). The TCR was taken from a woman aged 18-35 years with type 1 diabetes. Material: naive CD4+ T cells from blood. CDR3 sequence reads: CASSRPGVGSYEQYF. DNA for the CDR3: TGTGCCAGCAGCCGACCAGGGGTCGGTTCCTACGAGCAGTACTTC.